The present T cell receptor (beta chain) was sequenced within a study of cytomegalovirus exposure and HLA in healthy donors. As for the study in general: Roughly 180 million T cells yielded roughly 120 million unique TCR beta sequences, as an earlier analysis found.

A note on this clone: Its antigen is unidentified.

Findings and caveats of the study: Judged likely to be a sequencing artifact was a cluster of highly shared sequence variants.

The germline V gene has CDR1 SNHLY and CDR2 FYNNEI. The CDR3 loop spans 14 amino acids. Between the trimmed V and J ends, which lost 7 bases and 0 bases, there was a span of 10 bases. The study ran its PCR with 60 Vbeta and 13 Jbeta primers. Some clones are missing from TCRdb's copy, which holds only in-frame ones; the method was immunoSEQ multiplex PCR. The sample carries approximately 120,000 clones, over 60% recorded once. This chain links TRBV2 with TRBJ1-3; D is unclear. This TCR came from a man aged 40-50 years in good health and CMV-seropositive. Sequenced input: PBMCs. The CDR3 is CASIFDTSGNTIYF. For the CDR3, the DNA is TGTGCCAGCATTTTCGACACCTCTGGAAACACCATATATTTT. The complete variable domain, with remaining parts taken from reference TRBV2 and TRBJ1-3, reads EPEVTQTPSHQVTQMGQEVILRCVPISNHLYFYWYRQILGQKVEFLVSFYNNEISEKSEIFDDQFSVERPDGSNFTLKIRSTKLEDSAMYFCASIFDTSGNTIYFGEGSWLTVV.